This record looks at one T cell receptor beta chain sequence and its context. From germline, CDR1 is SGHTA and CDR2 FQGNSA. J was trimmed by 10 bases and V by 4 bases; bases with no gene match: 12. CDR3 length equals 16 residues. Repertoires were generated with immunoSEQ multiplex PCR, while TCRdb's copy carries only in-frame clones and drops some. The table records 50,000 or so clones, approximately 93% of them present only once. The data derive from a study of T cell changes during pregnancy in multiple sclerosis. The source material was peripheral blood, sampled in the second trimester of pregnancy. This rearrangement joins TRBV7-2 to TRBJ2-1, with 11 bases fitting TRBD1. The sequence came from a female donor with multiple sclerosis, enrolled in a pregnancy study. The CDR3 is CASSSIGTGGIGEQFF. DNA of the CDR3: TGTGCCAGCAGCTCGATAGGGACAGGGGGAATTGGGGAGCAGTTCTTC.